Listed here are 27 T cell receptor beta chains from one sample, sequenced in a study of T cells in Graves' hyperthyroidism and ophthalmopathy. Amplification of TCR beta CDR3 regions was performed using RNA transcripts as template. The HTBI primer set served for first-round RT-PCR of the TCR CDR3. Using its own MiXCR run on the multiplex PCR reads, TCRdb lists one record per CDR3 protein. Of over 700,000 distinct CDR3 sequences listed, roughly 37% are singletons. Material: blood. The receptors originated from a man in his late teens or twenties with Graves' hyperthyroidism.

This clonotype was seen just once. V usage is TRBV7-9 and J usage is TRBJ2-7; weak D call: TRBD1 (6 bases). From germline, CDR1 is SEHNR and CDR2 FQNEAQ (reference sequence). Trimming cost V 11 bases and J 2 bases, with 13 bases left between them. The CDR3 length is 12 residues. The CDR3 loop reads CAYQQGAYEQYF. The CDR3 DNA reads TGTGCCTACCAACAGGGTGCCTACGAGCAGTACTTC.

This clonotype was counted ten times or more. One junction end does not reproduce the germline sequence, and a read error may be involved. The V call is TRBV10-3, the J call TRBJ2-2; no reliable D call. CDR1 and CDR2 from the germline V gene are ENHRY and SYGVKD. The CDR3 runs 13 residues. The CDR3 DNA is TGTGCCATAAGTGCGTCGGACACCGGGGAGCTGTTTTTT. Translation gives CAISASDTGELFF.

Comments on this clonotype: A read error may be the cause here, since a much bigger clone is one base away. The chain links TRBV19 to TRBJ2-6, with 9 bases fitting TRBD2. The CDR3 runs to 19 residues. Germline CDR1 and CDR2: LNHDA and SQIVND (reference sequence). V was pared by 4 bases and J by 0 bases, with 10 bases of the junction left unmatched. The CDR3 nucleotides read TGTGCCAGTAGTACCATCGCGGGACTAGCCCACTCTGGGGCCAACGTCCTGACTTTC. This codes for CASSTIAGLAHSGANVLTF.

The rearrangement uses TRBV5-1 and TRBJ1-4, with a possible D match to TRBD1 (6 bases). Trimming took off 3 bases at V and 0 bases at J, with 12 bases between the two ends. Germline-derived CDR1 and CDR2 are SGHRS and YFSETQ. The CDR3 is 16 residues long. CDR3 sequence: CASSSQGQATNEKLFF. CDR3 in DNA: TGCGCCAGCAGCTCACAGGGTCAAGCAACTAATGAAAAACTGTTTTTT.

The chain couples TRBV25-1 to TRBJ2-7, with TRBD1 identical over 7 bases. J gave up 3 bases and V 5 bases, and 13 bases lay outside the gene matches. Germline V CDR1 and CDR2: MGHDK, SYGVNS. This CDR3 is built from 16 residues. Written as DNA, the CDR3 is TGTGCCAGCAGTCTCTTACCGACAGGGAACGGCTACGAGCAGTACTTC. Protein sequence: CASSLLPTGNGYEQYF.

This clonotype was counted a few times. This chain connects TRBV19 to TRBJ1-1; no firm D call. V lost 8 bases, J lost 3 bases, and 19 bases lay in between. Germline loops: CDR1 LNHDA, CDR2 SQIVND (reference sequence). The CDR3 sequence is 15 residues long. The CDR3, as DNA: TGTGCCAGTGCAGCACCGGGTGAGTGGTACACTGAAGCTTTCTTT. Its protein product is CASAAPGEWYTEAFF. The full variable domain, rest sourced from reference TRBV19 and TRBJ1-1, is DGGITQSPKYLFRKEGQNVTLSCEQNLNHDAMYWYRQDPGQGLRLIYYSQIVNDFQKGDIAEGYSVSREKKESFPLTVTSAQKNPTAFYLCASAAPGEWYTEAFFGQGTRLTVV.

This clonotype was counted between two and nine times. The V call is TRBV9, the J call TRBJ2-7, with 8 bases aligning to TRBD2. The germline V gene has CDR1 SGDLS and CDR2 YYNGEE. V trimming: 3 bases; J trimming: 0 bases; junction bases outside the gene matches: 8. This CDR3 comprises 16 residues. Here the CDR3 reads CASSAGSGGGSYEQYF. DNA for the CDR3: TGTGCCAGCAGCGCGGGGAGCGGGGGTGGCTCCTACGAGCAGTACTTC.

This clonotype was counted between two and nine times. The chain couples TRBV19 to TRBJ1-5; TRBD1 agrees at 9 bases. Germline CDR1 and CDR2: LNHDA and SQIVND (reference sequence). J lost 5 bases, V lost 4 bases, and 6 bases had no gene match. The CDR3 covers 15 residues. The chain's CDR3 is CASSKGQGRDQPQHF. In nucleotides, the CDR3 is TGTGCCAGTAGTAAGGGACAGGGACGGGATCAGCCCCAGCATTTT.

The chain recombines TRBV2 with TRBJ2-2, with 7 bases lining up with TRBD1. Unmatched junction bases numbered 7, after V lost 8 bases and J lost 1 base. The CDR3 covers 15 residues. Germline values: CDR1 SNHLY, CDR2 FYNNEI. DNA of the CDR3: TGTGCCAGCTCCAGGACAGGAGTGAACACCGGGGAGCTGTTTTTT. Translated, it gives CASSRTGVNTGELFF.

The chain uses TRBV4-1 and TRBJ1-4, with D perhaps matching TRBD1 (6 bases). CDR3 length: 15 residues. Trimming took 3 bases from V and 7 from J, leaving 15 bases between them. CDR1 is MGHRA and CDR2 is YSYEKL in the germline V gene. The chain's CDR3 is CASSQAQGRAEKLFF. In DNA form, the CDR3 reads TGCGCCAGCAGCCAGGCACAGGGAAGGGCTGAAAAACTGTTTTTT.

This clonotype was observed a handful of times. The chain employs TRBV20-1 and TRBJ2-7; D not certain. The CDR3 has 15 residues. Per the germline V gene, CDR1 is DFQATT and CDR2 is SNEGSKA (reference sequence). Trimming pared 1 base from V and 4 bases from J, leaving 17 bases between. CDR3 DNA: TGCAGTGCTAGAGCAGACAAGGCACCTATGTACGAGCAGTACTTC. Translated: CSARADKAPMYEQYF.

A note on this clonotype: The junction does not match germline at one end; this may be a read error. CDR3 DNA: TGTGCCACCAGTGATCCGGACAGAACCTACAATGAGCAGTTCTTC. Amino acids: CATSDPDRTYNEQFF. The chain is built from TRBV2 and TRBJ2-1; a weak D match, TRBD1 (6 bases). The CDR3 sequence is 15 residues long. Germline-derived CDR1 and CDR2 are SNHLY and FYNNEI.

This clonotype was observed at least ten times. The genes are TRBV25-1 and TRBJ2-5; no definite D call. Germline V lookup: CDR1 MGHDK, CDR2 SYGVNS. With 0 bases removed from V and 4 bases from J, the gap between germline ends came to 3 bases. This CDR3 has 12 amino acids. The DNA of the CDR3 is TGTGCCAGCAGTGAATATTCAGAGACCCAGTACTTC. This translates into CASSEYSETQYF.

About this clonotype itself: A much larger clonotype is one base distant, so this may be a read error. The chain is built from TRBV14 and TRBJ1-1; D is perhaps TRBD1 (5 bases). Between the trimmed V and J ends, which lost 4 bases and 0 bases, there was a span of 9 bases. CDR3 length equals 14 residues. In germline, CDR1 is SGHDN, CDR2 FVKESK. The CDR3 region is CASSPRQMNTEAFF. The CDR3 DNA is TGTGCCAGCAGCCCCCGACAGATGAACACTGAAGCTTTCTTT.

This clonotype was counted between two and nine times. V is TRBV5-4 and J is TRBJ2-7; 7 bases map to TRBD1. In germline, CDR1 is SGHNT, CDR2 YYREEE (reference sequence). V was pared by 4 bases and J by 8 bases, with 6 bases of the junction left unmatched. The CDR3 consists of 12 residues. CDR3 nucleotides: TGTGCCAGCAGCCTAGAGACAGGGCAGCAGTACTTC. This codes for CASSLETGQQYF.

There are many counts of this clonotype. V and J are TRBV19 and TRBJ1-1; D not resolved. Trimming left V 5 bases short and J 1 base short, with 11 bases between. CDR1 and CDR2 from the germline V gene are LNHDA and SQIVND (reference sequence). This CDR3 has 14 amino acids. Here the CDR3 reads CASSPGWGNTEAFF. CDR3 DNA: TGTGCCAGTAGTCCCGGTTGGGGGAACACTGAAGCTTTCTTT.

The rearrangement joins TRBV9 to TRBJ2-2; TRBD1 matches at 7 bases. CDR1 and CDR2 (germline): SGDLS, YYNGEE. This CDR3 comprises 14 residues. Germline trimming cut 3 bases from V and 8 bases from J; bases unmatched to any gene: 7. As DNA, the CDR3 is TGTGCCAGCAGCGACTACCGACAGGGAGGGGAGCTGTTTTTT. Translation gives CASSDYRQGGELFF.

This clonotype turned up a few times. The junction differs from germline at one of its ends, possibly a read error. The rearrangement uses TRBV7-2 and TRBJ2-2; D remains unclear. This CDR3 is 16 amino acids long. Germline values: CDR1 SGHTA, CDR2 FQGNSA. CDR3 DNA sequence: TGCGCCAGCAGCCAAGTTCTAAACCTCAACACCGGGGAGCTGTTTTTT. Translating it yields CASSQVLNLNTGELFF.

Notes on this clonotype: A much larger clone lies one base from this, so it may be a read error. The chain employs TRBV11-2 and TRBJ1-1; D not resolved. CDR1 is SGHAT, CDR2 FQNNGV, per germline. The CDR3 runs 12 residues. The V and J ends lost 3 bases and 3 bases respectively, with 5 bases between them. CDR3 amino acids: CASSFRYTEAFF. Written as DNA, the CDR3 is TGTGCCAGCAGCTTCAGATACACTGAAGCTTTCTTT.

The genes are TRBV5-1 and TRBJ2-3; 11 bases match TRBD1. The J segment lost 6 bases and the V segment lost 4 bases, leaving 10 bases of the junction unmatched. The CDR3 sequence is 16 residues long. The germline V gene encodes CDR1 SGHRS and CDR2 YFSETQ. For the CDR3, the DNA is TGCGCCAGCAGCGACGGACAGGGGGCTAACTGGGATACGCAGTATTTT. Amino acid sequence: CASSDGQGANWDTQYF. Using reference TRBV5-1 and TRBJ2-3 for the parts outside the CDR3, the full variable domain is KAGVTQTPRYLIKTRGQQVTLSCSPISGHRSVSWYQQTPGQGLQFLFEYFSETQRNKGNFPGRFSGRQFSNSRSEMNVSTLELGDSALYLCASSDGQGANWDTQYFGPGTRLTVL.

In this sample, this clonotype turned up many times. The chain employs TRBV10-3 and TRBJ1-3; D is perhaps TRBD1 (5 bases). This CDR3 has 16 amino acids. V dropped 3 bases and J dropped 9 bases, with 21 bases sitting between them. Germline CDR1 is ENHRY and CDR2 is SYGVKD. In nucleotides, the CDR3 is TGTGCCATCAGTGATCAGGGACGTTCCTCGGAGGGCACCATATATTTT. Translated, it gives CAISDQGRSSEGTIYF.

This chain joins TRBV4-1 and TRBJ2-7; no clear D. Between the trimmed V and J ends, which lost 3 bases and 3 bases, there was a span of 9 bases. The CDR3 runs 13 residues. The germline gives CDR1 MGHRA, CDR2 YSYEKL. CDR3 protein: CASSHALNYEQYF. In DNA, the CDR3 is TGCGCCAGCAGCCACGCTTTAAACTACGAGCAGTACTTC.

V is TRBV20-1 and J is TRBJ1-5, with a possible D match to TRBD1 (6 bases). CDR3 length: 13 amino acids. Germline-derived CDR1 and CDR2 are DFQATT and SNEGSKA (reference sequence). Trimming stripped 2 bases from V and 7 bases from J, with 12 bases between. The CDR3 region is CSARLGRGQPQHF. CDR3 nucleotide sequence: TGCAGTGCTAGATTGGGAAGGGGGCAGCCCCAGCATTTT.

This clonotype was detected a few times. This chain's CDR3 is CSASISRPPYEQYF. The DNA of the CDR3 is TGCAGTGCTAGTATCTCGCGGCCCCCCTACGAGCAGTACTTC. The genes are TRBV20-1 and TRBJ2-7, with no clear D. Per the germline V gene, CDR1 is DFQATT and CDR2 is SNEGSKA (reference sequence). V lost 3 bases, J lost 2 bases, and 14 bases lay in between. The CDR3 consists of 14 residues.

The chain employs TRBV5-1 and TRBJ2-7, with a tentative D call TRBD2 (5 bases). Germline lookup yields CDR1 SGHRS and CDR2 YFSETQ. The CDR3 covers 15 residues. The V and J ends lost 9 bases and 6 bases respectively, with 25 bases between them. The CDR3 DNA is TGCGCCAACTTTCGGAGGATGGCTCGCTCGCCCGAGCAGTACTTC. Translation: CANFRRMARSPEQYF.

The sample holds a few counts of this clonotype. The gene calls are TRBV19 and TRBJ1-1; possible D gene TRBD1, 5 bases. There are 13 residues in the CDR3. Per germline, CDR1 LNHDA and CDR2 SQIVND (reference sequence). Between the trimmed V and J ends, which lost 7 bases and 4 bases, there was a span of 13 bases. The chain's CDR3 is CASNTAGVTEAFF. The CDR3 nucleotides are TGTGCCAGTAACACCGCGGGGGTCACTGAAGCTTTCTTT. The variable domain in full, completed from reference TRBV19 and TRBJ1-1, reads DGGITQSPKYLFRKEGQNVTLSCEQNLNHDAMYWYRQDPGQGLRLIYYSQIVNDFQKGDIAEGYSVSREKKESFPLTVTSAQKNPTAFYLCASNTAGVTEAFFGQGTRLTVV.

Note on this clonotype: A much larger clonotype is one base distant, so this may be a read error. The chain employs TRBV7-8 and TRBJ1-4, with TRBD1 matching over 10 bases. With V trimmed by 5 bases and J by 7 bases, 7 bases remained unmatched. CDR3 length equals 15 residues. Germline assignment: CDR1 SGHVS and CDR2 FQNEAQ. CDR3 nucleotides: TGTGCCAGCAGCCCAGGGACAGGGGAGGGTGAAAAACTGTTTTTT. Protein sequence: CASSPGTGEGEKLFF.